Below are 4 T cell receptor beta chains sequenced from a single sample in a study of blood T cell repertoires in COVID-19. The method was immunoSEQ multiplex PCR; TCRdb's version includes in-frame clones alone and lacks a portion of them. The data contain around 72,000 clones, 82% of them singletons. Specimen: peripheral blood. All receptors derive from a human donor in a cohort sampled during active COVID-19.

The CDR3 spells CASSPGTGAYEQYF. The CDR3 DNA reads as TGTGCCAGCAGCCCCGGGACAGGAGCCTACGAGCAGTACTTC. V usage is TRBV11-2 and J usage is TRBJ2-7, with 8 nucleotides matching TRBD1. This CDR3 spans 14 amino acids. CDR1 is SGHAT, CDR2 FQNNGV, per germline. Trimming took 5 bases from V and 2 from J; bases not matched to a gene: 5.

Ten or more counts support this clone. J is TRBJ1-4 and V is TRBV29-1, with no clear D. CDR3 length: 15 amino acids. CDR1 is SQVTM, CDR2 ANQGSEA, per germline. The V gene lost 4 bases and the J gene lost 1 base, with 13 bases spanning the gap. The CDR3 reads CSVAGTPGTNEKLFF. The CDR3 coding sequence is TGCAGCGTTGCGGGAACACCCGGAACTAATGAAAAACTGTTTTTT.

The CDR3 sequence is CASSLSPLSEKLFF. CDR3 bases: TGTGCCAGCAGCTTGAGCCCCTTATCTGAAAAACTGTTTTTT. The rearrangement links TRBV5-4 to TRBJ1-4; D remains unclear. CDR3 length equals 14 residues. Germline V gene lookup returns CDR1 SGHNT and CDR2 YYREEE (reference sequence). V gave up 1 base and J gave up 7 bases, with 11 bases separating them.

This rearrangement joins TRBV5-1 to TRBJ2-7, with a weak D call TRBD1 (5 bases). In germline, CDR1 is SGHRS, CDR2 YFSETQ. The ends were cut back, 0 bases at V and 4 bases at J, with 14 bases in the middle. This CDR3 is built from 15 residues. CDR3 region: CASSLAPDIQYEQYF. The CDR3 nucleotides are TGCGCCAGCAGCTTGGCCCCGGACATCCAGTACGAGCAGTACTTC.